The clone carrying this T cell receptor (beta chain) has only a few counts. Its target is not known. This sample is part of a study of CD8+ T cells in alopecia areata. Study-wide background: Treatment of the treated patients consisted of oral tofacitinib, 5 to 10 mg twice daily. Tofacitinib ran 6 to 18 months, followed by 6 months off drug. Overall study results and limits: Scalp specimens additionally yield sequences from normal skin's resident alphabeta T cells. Compared with normal scalp, lesional scalp had higher clonality and more expanded CD8+ clones.

Extracted from the samples, RNA was reverse transcribed into cDNA to serve as the sequencing template. Some clones are missing from TCRdb's copy, which holds only in-frame ones; the method was immunoSEQ multiplex PCR. Here the sample spans around 250,000 clones, 65% to 70% being singletons. There are 14 residues in the CDR3. Germline CDR1 KGHSH, CDR2 LQKENI. The trim removed 0 bases at V and 8 bases at J, leaving 2 bases unmatched. The chain links TRBV18 to TRBJ2-1; 9 bases line up with TRBD2. This clonotype originated in a human donor with alopecia areata. Material: CD4+ T cells sorted from blood, obtained at week 0. Here the CDR3 reads CASSPPGLADEQFF. The CDR3 DNA reads as TGTGCCAGCTCACCACCGGGACTAGCAGATGAGCAGTTCTTC.